This T cell receptor (beta chain) derives from a study of siplizumab effects on memory and regulatory T cells. The study's findings and limits: The alloresponse seemed to draw substantially on naive T cells, which appeared more diverse than memory cells. A naive or memory phenotype could not be assigned to roughly 75-96% of the proliferating CD4+ or CD8+ clones. Tracing alloreactive clones into unstimulated subsets worked for only a minor fraction of them. Treg-derived clones made up an average of around 67% of mappable alloreactive CD4+ clones with siplizumab and 25% to 30% in controls.

This clone was observed a single time. Its antigen is still unknown. The assay was immunoSEQ multiplex PCR, and TCRdb's table has in-frame clones only and misses some. The sample lists about 70,000 clones, over 80% seen once, with around 1.6% in the top ten. The CDR3 contains 13 residues. From germline, CDR1 is MNHNY and CDR2 SVGAGI (reference sequence). Trimming left V 4 bases short and J 6 bases short, with 9 bases between. Sequencing input: Tregs sorted from blood. The rearrangement uses TRBV6-6 and TRBJ2-2; D is uncertain. This receptor was identified in a human donor in good health. The CDR3 protein is CASSSTEAGELFF. The CDR3 nucleotides are TGTGCCAGCAGTTCCACGGAAGCCGGGGAGCTGTTTTTT.